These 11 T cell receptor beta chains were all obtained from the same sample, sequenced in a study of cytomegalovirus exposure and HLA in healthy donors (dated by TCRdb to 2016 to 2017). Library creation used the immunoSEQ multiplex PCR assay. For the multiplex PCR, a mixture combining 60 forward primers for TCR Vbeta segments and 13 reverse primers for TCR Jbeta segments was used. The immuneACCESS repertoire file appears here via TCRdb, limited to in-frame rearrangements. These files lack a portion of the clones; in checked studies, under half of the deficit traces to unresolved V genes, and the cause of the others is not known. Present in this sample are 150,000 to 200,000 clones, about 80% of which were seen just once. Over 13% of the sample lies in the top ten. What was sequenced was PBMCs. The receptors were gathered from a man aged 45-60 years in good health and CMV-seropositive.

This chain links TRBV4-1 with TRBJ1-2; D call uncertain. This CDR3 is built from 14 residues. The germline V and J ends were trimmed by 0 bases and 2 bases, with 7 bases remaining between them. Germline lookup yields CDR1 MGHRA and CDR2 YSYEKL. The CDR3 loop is CASSQDSQNYGYTF. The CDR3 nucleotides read TGCGCCAGCAGCCAAGATAGCCAGAACTATGGCTACACCTTC.

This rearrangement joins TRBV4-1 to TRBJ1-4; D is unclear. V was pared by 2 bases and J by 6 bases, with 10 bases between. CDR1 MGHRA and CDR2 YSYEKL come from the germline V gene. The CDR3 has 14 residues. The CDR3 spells CASSQMTRDEKLFF. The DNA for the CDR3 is TGCGCCAGCAGCCAAATGACCCGGGATGAAAAACTGTTTTTT.

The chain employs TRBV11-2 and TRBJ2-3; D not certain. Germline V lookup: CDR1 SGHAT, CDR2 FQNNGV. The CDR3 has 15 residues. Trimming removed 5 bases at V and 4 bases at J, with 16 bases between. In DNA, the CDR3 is TGTGCCAGCAGCCAAGAAGTCGGTTTCCCAGATACGCAGTATTTT. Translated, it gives CASSQEVGFPDTQYF.

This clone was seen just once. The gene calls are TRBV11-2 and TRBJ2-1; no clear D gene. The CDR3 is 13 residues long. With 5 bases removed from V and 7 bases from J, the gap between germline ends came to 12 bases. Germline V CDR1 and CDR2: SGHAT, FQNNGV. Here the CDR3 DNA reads TGTGCCAGCAGCCCTGGCGGCCTTAATGAGCAGTTCTTC. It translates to CASSPGGLNEQFF.

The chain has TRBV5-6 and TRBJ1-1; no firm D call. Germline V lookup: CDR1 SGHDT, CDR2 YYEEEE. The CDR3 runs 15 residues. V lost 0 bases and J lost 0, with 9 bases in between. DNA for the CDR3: TGTGCCAGCAGCTTGGCCCAGGTCCTGAACACTGAAGCTTTCTTT. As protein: CASSLAQVLNTEAFF.

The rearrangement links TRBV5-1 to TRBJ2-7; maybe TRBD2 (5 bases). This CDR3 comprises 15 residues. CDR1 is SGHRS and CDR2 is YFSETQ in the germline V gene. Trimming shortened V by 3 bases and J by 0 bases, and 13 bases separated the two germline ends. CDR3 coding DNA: TGCGCCAGCAGCTACGACCCGGAGGCCTCCTACGAGCAGTACTTC. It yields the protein CASSYDPEASYEQYF. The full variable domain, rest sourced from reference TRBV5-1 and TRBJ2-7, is KAGVTQTPRYLIKTRGQQVTLSCSPISGHRSVSWYQQTPGQGLQFLFEYFSETQRNKGNFPGRFSGRQFSNSRSEMNVSTLELGDSALYLCASSYDPEASYEQYFGPGTRLTVT.

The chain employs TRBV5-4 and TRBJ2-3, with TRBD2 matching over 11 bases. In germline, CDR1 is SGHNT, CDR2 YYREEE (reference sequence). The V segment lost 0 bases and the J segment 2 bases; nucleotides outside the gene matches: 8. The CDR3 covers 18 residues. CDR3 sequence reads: CASSLGVVSGGATDTQYF. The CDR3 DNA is TGTGCCAGCAGCTTGGGGGTCGTTAGCGGGGGGGCCACAGATACGCAGTATTTT.

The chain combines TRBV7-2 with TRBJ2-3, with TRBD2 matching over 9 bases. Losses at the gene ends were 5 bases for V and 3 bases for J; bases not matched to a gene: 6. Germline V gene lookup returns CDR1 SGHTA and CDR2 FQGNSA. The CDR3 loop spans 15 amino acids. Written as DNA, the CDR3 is TGTGCCAGCAGCCGTCCGGCGGGGGGGACAGATACGCAGTATTTT. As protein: CASSRPAGGTDTQYF.

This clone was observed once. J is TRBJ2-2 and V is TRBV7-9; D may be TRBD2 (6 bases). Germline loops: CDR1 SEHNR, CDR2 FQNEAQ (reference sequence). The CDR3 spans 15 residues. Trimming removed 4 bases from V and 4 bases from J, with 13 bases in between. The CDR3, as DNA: TGTGCCAGCAGCTCCGGGACTGATCTCACCGGGGAGCTGTTTTTT. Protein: CASSSGTDLTGELFF.

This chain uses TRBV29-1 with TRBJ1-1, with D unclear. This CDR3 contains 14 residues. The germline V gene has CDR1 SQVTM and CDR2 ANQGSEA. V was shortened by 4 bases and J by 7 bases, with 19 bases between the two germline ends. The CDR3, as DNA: TGCAGCGTTGTTCGGAGGGAGTCGGTGGGTGAAGCTTTCTTT. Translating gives CSVVRRESVGEAFF. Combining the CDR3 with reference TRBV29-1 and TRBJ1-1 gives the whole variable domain SAVISQKPSRDICQRGTSLTIQCQVDSQVTMMFWYRQQPGQSLTLIATANQGSEATYESGFVIDKFPISRPNLTFSTLTVSNMSPEDSSIYLCSVVRRESVGEAFFGQGTRLTVV.

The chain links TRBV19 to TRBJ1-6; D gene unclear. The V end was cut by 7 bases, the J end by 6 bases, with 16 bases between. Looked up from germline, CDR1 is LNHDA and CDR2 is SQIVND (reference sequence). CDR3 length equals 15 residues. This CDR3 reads CASTEAASINSPLHF. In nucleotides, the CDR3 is TGTGCCAGTACAGAGGCAGCCTCAATTAATTCACCCCTCCACTTT. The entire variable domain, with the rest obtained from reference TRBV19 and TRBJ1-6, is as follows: DGGITQSPKYLFRKEGQNVTLSCEQNLNHDAMYWYRQDPGQGLRLIYYSQIVNDFQKGDIAEGYSVSREKKESFPLTVTSAQKNPTAFYLCASTEAASINSPLHFGNGTRLTVT.